The next 24 T cell receptor beta chains were all read from a single sample in a study of blood T cells in healthy people across ages (dated by TCRdb to between 2015 and 2017). To prepare the library, 5' RACE was applied. The reads were generated on an Illumina HiSeq 2500. A second 7 to 11 cycle PCR used a sample-barcoded 5' primer and a J-beta primer mix. TCRdb handled the public reads itself, with Q25 trimming in fastp and clone calling in MiXCR, and kept productive beta chains. Here each entry gathers all rows of one CDR3 protein and keeps the most common genes and DNA. Within this sample are fewer than 700,000 distinct CDR3 sequences, with around half of them counted one time only. The ten largest clonotypes hold about 26% of the sample. The material sequenced was blood. These receptors came from an elderly man in good health.

The chain is built from TRBV7-3 and TRBJ2-3; the D gene is possibly TRBD2 (5 bases). This CDR3 region has 17 residues. V shed 1 base and J shed 2 bases, with 16 bases lying between them. The germline gives CDR1 SGHTA, CDR2 FQGTGA. The CDR3 sequence: CASSLRESGALTDTQYF. The CDR3 DNA reads as TGTGCCAGCAGCTTAAGGGAGTCTGGAGCGCTCACAGATACGCAGTATTTT.

This clonotype was observed a handful of times. The chain uses TRBV10-3 and TRBJ2-1; tentative D call: TRBD2 (6 bases). V was shortened by 3 bases and J by 9 bases, with 15 bases between the two germline ends. CDR3 length equals 14 residues. Germline V CDR1 and CDR2: ENHRY, SYGVKD. The CDR3 protein is CAISERGTGPEQFF. CDR3 coding DNA: TGTGCCATCAGTGAACGCGGGACCGGGCCTGAGCAGTTCTTC.

This clonotype turned up a few times. The rearrangement uses TRBV7-9 and TRBJ2-3, with 8 bases aligning to TRBD1. CDR3 size: 18 residues. Germline values: CDR1 SEHNR, CDR2 FQNEAQ (reference sequence). The ends lost 5 bases at V and 2 bases at J; junction bases unmatched: 15. The CDR3 region has the DNA TGTGCCAGCAGCGAACAGGGGGGACTCTTCATGATCACAGATACGCAGTATTTT. This translates into CASSEQGGLFMITDTQYF.

The chain uses TRBV20-1 and TRBJ2-1; TRBD2 matches 13 bases. Per germline, CDR1 DFQATT and CDR2 SNEGSKA (reference sequence). J gave up 10 bases and V 6 bases, and 9 bases lay outside the gene matches. The CDR3 sequence is 14 residues long. The CDR3, as DNA: TGCAGTGCCTCAGAGACTAGCGGGAGGACCGAGCAGTTCTTC. This codes for CSASETSGRTEQFF.

V is TRBV4-1 and J is TRBJ2-3, with 14 bases that match TRBD2. Losses at the gene ends were 4 bases for V and 6 bases for J; bases not matched to a gene: 9. This CDR3 contains 17 residues. Germline V gene lookup returns CDR1 MGHRA and CDR2 YSYEKL. The CDR3 region has the DNA TGCGCCAGCAGCCCCGGGACTAGCGGGGGCTACCCGGATACGCAGTATTTT. This gives the protein CASSPGTSGGYPDTQYF.

The V call is TRBV7-8, the J call TRBJ1-1; 7 bases match TRBD1. This CDR3 has 15 amino acids. The germline V gene encodes CDR1 SGHVS and CDR2 FQNEAQ. Trimming removed 6 bases from V and 6 bases from J; junction bases left unmatched: 13. The CDR3 DNA reads TGTGCCAGCAGGGAAATGGGACAGATAAACCCTGAAGCTTTCTTT. Residues: CASREMGQINPEAFF.

J is TRBJ2-1 and V is TRBV7-2, with unresolved D. This CDR3 has 16 amino acids. Trimming stripped 4 bases from V and 2 bases from J, with 15 bases between. Germline CDR1 SGHTA, CDR2 FQGNSA. The DNA for the CDR3 is TGTGCCAGCAGCTCCCCCACAGAGTCCCCCTACAATGAGCAGTTCTTC. Protein product: CASSSPTESPYNEQFF.

The V call is TRBV11-1, the J call TRBJ2-5; 8 nucleotides line up with TRBD2. CDR1 is SGHAT, CDR2 FQDESV, per germline (reference sequence). This CDR3 is built from 15 residues. Trimming at V came to 8 bases and at J to 5 bases, leaving 13 bases not matched to a gene. This chain's CDR3 is CASGGLADRQETQYF. CDR3 nucleotide sequence: TGTGCCAGCGGAGGACTAGCTGATCGGCAGGAGACCCAGTACTTC.

The J gene is TRBJ2-1, the V gene TRBV20-1, with 11 bases that match TRBD2. Per germline, CDR1 DFQATT and CDR2 SNEGSKA (reference sequence). This CDR3 is 14 amino acids long. With 6 bases clipped from V and 8 bases from J, the junction kept 9 bases outside the gene matches. DNA of the CDR3: TGCAGTGCACTAGCTAGCGGGGGGAGCGATGAGCAGTTCTTC. This encodes CSALASGGSDEQFF.

The gene calls are TRBV2 and TRBJ1-4, with 9 bases that match TRBD1. CDR3 length: 15 amino acids. The ends lost 4 bases at V and 8 bases at J; junction bases unmatched: 8. Germline V gene lookup returns CDR1 SNHLY and CDR2 FYNNEI. The CDR3 loop is CASSVRGTGSEKLFF. The CDR3 DNA reads as TGTGCCAGCAGTGTCCGTGGGACAGGGAGCGAAAAACTGTTTTTT.

In regard to this clonotype: A much larger clonotype is one base distant, so this may be a read error. The rearrangement uses TRBV7-9 and TRBJ2-3; D assignment may be TRBD1 or TRBD2 (7 bases each). Germline V lookup: CDR1 SEHNR, CDR2 FQNEAQ (reference sequence). This CDR3 has 15 amino acids. DNA of the CDR3: TGTGCCAGCAACTTAACCACCAGGGGGGGCGATACGCAGTATTTT. Its protein is CASNLTTRGGDTQYF.

This clonotype turned up a few times. The V call is TRBV7-2, the J call TRBJ1-6; 9 nucleotides line up with TRBD1. Germline lookup yields CDR1 SGHTA and CDR2 FQGNSA. This CDR3 spans 15 amino acids. J was trimmed by 8 bases and V by 6 bases; bases with no gene match: 8. This chain's CDR3 is CASSLQGASDSPLHF. Here the CDR3 DNA reads TGTGCCAGCAGTCTACAGGGGGCGTCGGATTCACCCCTCCACTTT.

This clonotype was detected only a few times. A much larger clone is a single base away; this may be a read error. The rearrangement uses TRBV6-5 and TRBJ2-1; D call uncertain. CDR1 and CDR2 from the germline V gene are MNHEY and SVGAGI. The CDR3 length is 12 residues. The V end was cut by 6 bases, the J end by 7 bases, with 10 bases between. CDR3 nucleotide sequence: TGTGCCAGCAGGTCCTCTCGTAATGAGCAGTTCTTC. Translation: CASRSSRNEQFF.

In its sample, this clonotype was seen many times. This chain uses TRBV29-1 with TRBJ2-1; weak D call: TRBD2 (6 bases). CDR1 is SQVTM, CDR2 ANQGSEA, per germline. The V gene lost 3 bases and the J gene lost 5 bases, with 11 bases spanning the gap. CDR3 size: 13 residues. The DNA for the CDR3 is TGCAGCGTTGAGGGGTGGGGGGACAATGAGCAGTTCTTC. Its protein product is CSVEGWGDNEQFF.

This clonotype was counted once. V and J are TRBV20-1 and TRBJ2-7; D may be TRBD2 (5 bases). The germline V and J ends were trimmed by 2 bases and 3 bases, with 17 bases remaining between them. Germline V lookup: CDR1 DFQATT, CDR2 SNEGSKA (reference sequence). CDR3 length: 15 residues. The CDR3 is CSARRASGMVYEQYF. The DNA for the CDR3 is TGCAGTGCTAGAAGGGCCTCGGGGATGGTCTACGAGCAGTACTTC.

This clonotype was observed a handful of times. The chain carries TRBV6-5 and TRBJ2-5, with 10 bases fitting TRBD1. This CDR3 spans 14 amino acids. CDR1 MNHEY and CDR2 SVGAGI come from the germline V gene. The V and J ends lost 6 bases and 5 bases, in that order; junction bases with no gene match: 6. The CDR3 coding sequence is TGTGCCAGCAGGCGACAGGGGGCAGGGGAGACCCAGTACTTC. Its translation is CASRRQGAGETQYF.

V gene TRBV15 combines with J gene TRBJ2-3, with D unclear. V gave up 4 bases and J gave up 3 bases, with 11 bases separating them. CDR1 and CDR2 from the germline V gene are LNHNV and YYDKDF (reference sequence). This CDR3 contains 14 residues. CDR3 sequence reads: CATSIPLRTDTQYF. CDR3 DNA: TGTGCCACCAGCATCCCACTCCGGACAGATACGCAGTATTTT. The full variable domain, in which reference TRBV15 and TRBJ2-3 provide the parts outside the CDR3, is DAMVIQNPRYQVTQFGKPVTLSCSQTLNHNVMYWYQQKSSQAPKLLFHYYDKDFNNEADTPDNFQSRRPNTSFCFLDIRSPGLGDTAMYLCATSIPLRTDTQYFGPGTRLTVL.

There are a few counts of this clonotype. The V and J genes are TRBV7-6 and TRBJ2-7; D gene unclear. CDR1 is SGHVS and CDR2 is FNYEAQ in the germline V gene. Trimming left V 5 bases short and J 2 bases short, with 10 bases between. The CDR3 extends over 13 amino acids. Written as DNA, the CDR3 is TGTGCCAGCAGCCGTAACGGAGCCTACGAGCAGTACTTC. Translated, it gives CASSRNGAYEQYF.

V usage is TRBV12-3 or TRBV12-4 and J usage is TRBJ1-1, with D possibly being TRBD1 (5 bases). V lost 6 bases to trimming and J lost 3 bases, with 14 bases between them. The CDR3 runs to 14 residues. The CDR3 DNA follows: TGTGCCAGCAGCTCGGTCTCGGGGGACACTGAAGCTTTCTTT. Translation gives CASSSVSGDTEAFF.

This clonotype was recorded once. J is TRBJ2-5 and V is TRBV4-2, with a possible D match to TRBD2 (6 bases). CDR3 length equals 17 residues. Germline V CDR1 and CDR2: LGHNA, YNFKEQ. Trimming left V 0 bases short and J 2 bases short, with 16 bases between. CDR3 sequence: CASSQEKTGSGQETQYF. The CDR3 DNA sequence: TGTGCCAGCAGCCAAGAAAAGACGGGTAGCGGTCAAGAGACCCAGTACTTC.

CDR3 in DNA: TGCGCCAGCAGCTTGAAGGGACATCCTAATGAGCAGTTCTTC. Its translation is CASSLKGHPNEQFF. The V gene is TRBV5-1, the J gene TRBJ2-1; tentative D call: TRBD1 (6 bases). The V and J ends lost 1 base and 7 bases respectively, with 12 bases between them. CDR3 length equals 14 residues. Looked up from germline, CDR1 is SGHRS and CDR2 is YFSETQ.

This clonotype was found a few times. The chain combines TRBV20-1 with TRBJ2-6, with 7 nucleotides matching TRBD1. The J segment lost 0 bases and the V segment lost 5 bases, leaving 10 bases of the junction unmatched. Looked up from germline, CDR1 is DFQATT and CDR2 is SNEGSKA (reference sequence). The CDR3 loop spans 17 amino acids. This chain's CDR3 is CSAASPGQNSGANVLTF. The CDR3 coding sequence is TGCAGTGCTGCGTCACCGGGACAGAACTCTGGGGCCAACGTCCTGACTTTC.

The chain has TRBV9 and TRBJ2-3, with 13 positions matching TRBD2. This CDR3 is built from 16 residues. Germline V gene sequence: CDR1 SGDLS, CDR2 YYNGEE. V gave up 3 bases and J gave up 4 bases; unmatched junction bases: 5. CDR3 sequence reads: CASSERGTSGADTQYF. The CDR3, as DNA: TGTGCCAGCAGCGAGAGGGGGACTAGCGGGGCAGATACGCAGTATTTT.

The chain is built from TRBV5-5 and TRBJ2-1; tentatively, D is TRBD2 (7 bases). CDR1 is SGHKS and CDR2 is YYEKEE in the germline V gene (reference sequence). This CDR3 has 13 residues. V dropped 2 bases and J dropped 7 bases, with 10 bases sitting between them. CDR3 protein: CASSFGGANEQFF. The CDR3 DNA is TGTGCCAGCAGCTTTGGGGGGGCAAATGAGCAGTTCTTC.